The 9 T cell receptor beta chains below all came from one sample that was sequenced in a study of control samples from healthy donors and cancer patients (dated by TCRdb to about 2020). The library came from the immunoSEQ multiplex PCR assay. The immuneACCESS repertoire file appears here via TCRdb, limited to in-frame rearrangements. These files lack a portion of the clones; in checked studies, under half of the deficit traces to unresolved V genes, and the cause of the others is not known. Within this sample are roughly 80,000 clones, with over 75% of them counted one time only. Jointly, the top ten make up 5% to 7% of the sample. Sequencing was performed on blood. Every receptor here comes from a woman aged 50 to 65 in good health.

The chain is built from TRBV2 and TRBJ1-1; TRBD1 is a possible D gene (5 bases). Germline V gene data show CDR1 as SNHLY and CDR2 as FYNNEI. CDR3 length: 15 residues. V shed 8 bases and J shed 0 bases, with 16 bases lying between them. The CDR3 DNA reads as TGTGCCAGCGGGTATGCGGTCAGGGTGAACACTGAAGCTTTCTTT. It encodes CASGYAVRVNTEAFF.

This clone was detected a few times. The J gene is TRBJ2-5, the V gene TRBV7-8; the D is unclear. Germline V gives CDR1 SGHVS, CDR2 FQNEAQ. The CDR3 loop spans 15 amino acids. V gave up 6 bases and J gave up 5 bases, with 19 bases separating them. CDR3 amino acids: CASSLRFAVGETQYF. The CDR3 nucleotides are TGTGCCAGCAGTCTTAGGTTCGCGGTCGGGGAGACCCAGTACTTC.

The chain has TRBV5-1 and TRBJ1-1; possible D gene TRBD1, 6 bases. Germline V gene sequence: CDR1 SGHRS, CDR2 YFSETQ. V dropped 4 bases and J dropped 1 base, with 11 bases sitting between them. The CDR3 extends over 14 amino acids. The CDR3 DNA reads as TGCGCCAGCAGCCCTTCGGGACAGAACACTGAAGCTTTCTTT. Its translation: CASSPSGQNTEAFF.

The rearrangement joins TRBV4-2 to TRBJ2-7, with D uncertain. The CDR3 totals 14 residues. Germline V lookup: CDR1 LGHNA, CDR2 YNFKEQ. Trimming pared 0 bases from V and 2 bases from J, leaving 8 bases between. The DNA of the CDR3 is TGTGCCAGCAGCCAAGACCCCTTCACCTACGAGCAGTACTTC. Translated, it gives CASSQDPFTYEQYF.

The chain recombines TRBV23-1 with TRBJ2-7, with 7 nucleotides matching TRBD1. TRBV23-1 is labeled an ORF, and its function is uncertain. The CDR3 extends over 13 amino acids. J was trimmed by 7 bases and V by 5 bases; bases with no gene match: 8. CDR3 in DNA: TGCGCCAGCAGTGGGACAGCCCTAATGGAGCAGTACTTC. Amino acids: CASSGTALMEQYF.

The chain uses TRBV5-1 and TRBJ2-5, with D possibly TRBD2 on 6 matching bases. V dropped 0 bases and J dropped 4 bases, with 13 bases sitting between them. This CDR3 region has 15 residues. Per the germline V gene, CDR1 is SGHRS and CDR2 is YFSETQ. CDR3 region: CASSLGSGVPETQYF. Here the CDR3 DNA reads TGCGCCAGCAGCTTGGGGTCGGGGGTCCCAGAGACCCAGTACTTC.

The V and J genes are TRBV2 and TRBJ1-1, with TRBD1 identical over 7 bases. Germline V CDR1 and CDR2: SNHLY, FYNNEI. This CDR3 has 15 amino acids. V lost 4 bases, J lost 4 bases, and 9 bases stayed unmatched. As DNA, the CDR3 is TGTGCCAGCAGTGGGTCTCAGGGGGGGGGCACTGAAGCTTTCTTT. This gives the protein CASSGSQGGGTEAFF.

The chain carries TRBV6-6 and TRBJ2-7; D is perhaps TRBD1 (5 bases). Trimming removed 5 bases at V and 2 bases at J, with 7 bases between. CDR1 and CDR2 from the germline V gene are MNHNY and SVGAGI (reference sequence). This CDR3 has 12 residues. The CDR3 DNA sequence: TGTGCCAGCAGTCCAGGGCCCTACGAGCAGTACTTC. Its protein product is CASSPGPYEQYF.

The CDR3 DNA sequence: TGTGCCAGCAGCTTTACAGCCACAGATACGCAGTATTTT. It yields the protein CASSFTATDTQYF. The chain recombines TRBV5-4 with TRBJ2-3; no clear D. From germline, CDR1 is SGHNT and CDR2 YYREEE (reference sequence). The ends were cut back, 2 bases at V and 2 bases at J, with 6 bases in the middle. The CDR3 spans 13 residues.